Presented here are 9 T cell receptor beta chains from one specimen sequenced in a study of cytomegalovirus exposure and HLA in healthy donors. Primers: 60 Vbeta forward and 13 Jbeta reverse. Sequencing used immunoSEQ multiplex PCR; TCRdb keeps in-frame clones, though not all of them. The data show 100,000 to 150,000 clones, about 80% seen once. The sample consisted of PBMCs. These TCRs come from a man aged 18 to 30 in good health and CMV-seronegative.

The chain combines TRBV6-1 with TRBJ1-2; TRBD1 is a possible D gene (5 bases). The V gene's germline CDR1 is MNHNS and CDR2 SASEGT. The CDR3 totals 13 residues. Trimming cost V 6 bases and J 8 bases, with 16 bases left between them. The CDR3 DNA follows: TGTGCCAGCAGAGGGGAGGGAATAATAGGCTACACCTTC. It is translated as CASRGEGIIGYTF.

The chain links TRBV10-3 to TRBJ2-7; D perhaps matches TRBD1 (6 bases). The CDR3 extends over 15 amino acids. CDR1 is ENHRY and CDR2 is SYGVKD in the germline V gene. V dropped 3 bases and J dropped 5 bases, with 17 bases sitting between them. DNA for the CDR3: TGTGCCATCAGTGATGAGCAGGGGAGTGGGGACGAGCAGTACTTC. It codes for CAISDEQGSGDEQYF.

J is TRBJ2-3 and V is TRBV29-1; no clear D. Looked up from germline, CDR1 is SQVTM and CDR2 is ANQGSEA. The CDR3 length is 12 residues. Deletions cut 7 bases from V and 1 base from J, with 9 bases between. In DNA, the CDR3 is TGCAGCGCCGGAGACCGCACAGATACGCAGTATTTT. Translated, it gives CSAGDRTDTQYF.

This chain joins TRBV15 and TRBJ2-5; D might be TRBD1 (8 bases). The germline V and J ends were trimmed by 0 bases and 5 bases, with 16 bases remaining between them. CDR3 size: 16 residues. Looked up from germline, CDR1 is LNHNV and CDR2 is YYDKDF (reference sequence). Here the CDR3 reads CATSRDSGPGGETQYF. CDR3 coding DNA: TGTGCCACCAGCAGAGATAGCGGGCCAGGGGGCGAGACCCAGTACTTC.

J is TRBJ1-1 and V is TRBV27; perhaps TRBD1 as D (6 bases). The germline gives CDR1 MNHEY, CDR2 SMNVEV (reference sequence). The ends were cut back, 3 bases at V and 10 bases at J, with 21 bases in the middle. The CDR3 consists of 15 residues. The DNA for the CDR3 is TGTGCCAGCAGTTTTGGGACCGGGACAACCATCGGAGCTTTCTTT. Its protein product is CASSFGTGTTIGAFF.

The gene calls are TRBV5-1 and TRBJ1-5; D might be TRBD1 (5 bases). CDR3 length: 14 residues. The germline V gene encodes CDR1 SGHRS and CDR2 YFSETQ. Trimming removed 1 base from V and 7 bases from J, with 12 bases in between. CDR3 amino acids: CASSLKGPPQPQHF. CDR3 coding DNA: TGCGCCAGCAGCTTGAAGGGGCCGCCGCAGCCCCAGCATTTT. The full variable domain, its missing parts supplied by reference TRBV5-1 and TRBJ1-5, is KAGVTQTPRYLIKTRGQQVTLSCSPISGHRSVSWYQQTPGQGLQFLFEYFSETQRNKGNFPGRFSGRQFSNSRSEMNVSTLELGDSALYLCASSLKGPPQPQHFGDGTRLSIL.

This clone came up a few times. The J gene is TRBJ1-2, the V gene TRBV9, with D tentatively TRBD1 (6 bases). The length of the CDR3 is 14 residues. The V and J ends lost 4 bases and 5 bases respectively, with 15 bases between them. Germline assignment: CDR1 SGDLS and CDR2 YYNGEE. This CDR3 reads CASSPRDTSYGYTF. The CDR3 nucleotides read TGTGCCAGCAGCCCACGGGACACGTCTTATGGCTACACCTTC.

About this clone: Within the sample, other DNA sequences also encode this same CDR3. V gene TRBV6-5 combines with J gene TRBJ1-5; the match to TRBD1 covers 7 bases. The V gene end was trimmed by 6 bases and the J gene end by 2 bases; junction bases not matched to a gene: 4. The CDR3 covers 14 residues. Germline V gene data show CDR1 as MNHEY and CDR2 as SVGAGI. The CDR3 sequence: CASRPTGGNQPQHF. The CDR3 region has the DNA TGTGCCAGCAGACCTACAGGGGGCAATCAGCCCCAGCATTTT.

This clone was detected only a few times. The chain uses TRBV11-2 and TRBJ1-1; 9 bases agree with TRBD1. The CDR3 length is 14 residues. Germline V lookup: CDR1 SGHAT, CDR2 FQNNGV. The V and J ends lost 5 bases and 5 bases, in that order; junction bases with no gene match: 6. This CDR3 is CASSANRGRTEAFF. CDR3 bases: TGTGCCAGCAGCGCCAACAGGGGGCGAACTGAAGCTTTCTTT.